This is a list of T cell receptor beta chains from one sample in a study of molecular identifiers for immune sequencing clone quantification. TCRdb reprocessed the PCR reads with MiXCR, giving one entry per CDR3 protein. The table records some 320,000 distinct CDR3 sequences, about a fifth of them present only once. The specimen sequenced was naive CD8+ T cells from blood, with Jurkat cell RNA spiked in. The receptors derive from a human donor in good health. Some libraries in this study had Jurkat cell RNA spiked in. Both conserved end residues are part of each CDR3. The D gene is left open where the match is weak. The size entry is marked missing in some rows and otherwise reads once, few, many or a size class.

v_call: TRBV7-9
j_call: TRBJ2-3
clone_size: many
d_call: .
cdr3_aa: CASQQGKEWSDTQYF
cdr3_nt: TGTGCCAGTCAACAGGGAAAGGAGTGGTCAGATACGCAGTATTTT

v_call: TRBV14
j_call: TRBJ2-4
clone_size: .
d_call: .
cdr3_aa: CASSRDSVIAKNIQYF
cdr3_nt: TGTGCCAGCAGTCGGGACTCCGTTATAGCCAAAAACATTCAGTACTTC

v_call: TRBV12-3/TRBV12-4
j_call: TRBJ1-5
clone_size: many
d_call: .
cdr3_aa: CASSMPGPNQPQHF
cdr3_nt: TGTGCCAGCAGTATGCCGGGCCCCAATCAGCCCCAGCATTTT

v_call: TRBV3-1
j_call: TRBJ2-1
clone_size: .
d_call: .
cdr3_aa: CASSLLEGDEQFF
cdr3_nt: TGTGCCAGCAGCCTGTTAGAAGGGGATGAGCAGTTCTTC

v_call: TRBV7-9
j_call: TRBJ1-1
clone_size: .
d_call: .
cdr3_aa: CASSPWKQEDTGAFF
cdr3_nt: TGTGCCAGCAGCCCATGGAAACAAGAGGACACTGGAGCTTTCTTT

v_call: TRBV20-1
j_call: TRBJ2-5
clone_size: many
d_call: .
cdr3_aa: CSASGQLLAQYF
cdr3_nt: TGCAGTGCTAGCGGCCAGCTTTTGGCCCAGTACTTC

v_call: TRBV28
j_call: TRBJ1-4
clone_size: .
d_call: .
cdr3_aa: CASSPGALRYEKLFF
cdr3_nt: TGTGCCAGCAGCCCAGGCGCGCTGCGATATGAAAAACTGTTTTTT

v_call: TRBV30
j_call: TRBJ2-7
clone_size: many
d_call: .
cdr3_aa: CAWTDGASYEQYF
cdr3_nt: TGTGCCTGGACCGACGGTGCCTCCTACGAGCAGTACTTC

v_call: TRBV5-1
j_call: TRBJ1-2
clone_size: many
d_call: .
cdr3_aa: CASSSPENYGYTF
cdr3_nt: TGCGCCAGCAGCTCCCCAGAGAACTATGGCTACACCTTC

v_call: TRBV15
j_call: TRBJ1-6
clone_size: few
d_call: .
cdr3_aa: CAPGAQAMLHF
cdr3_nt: TGTGCCCCCGGGGCCCAGGCTATGCTCCACTTT

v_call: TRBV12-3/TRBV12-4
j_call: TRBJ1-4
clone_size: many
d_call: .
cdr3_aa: CASRRATGLNEKLFF
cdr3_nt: TGTGCCAGCAGGCGTGCCACTGGACTAAATGAAAAACTGTTTTTT

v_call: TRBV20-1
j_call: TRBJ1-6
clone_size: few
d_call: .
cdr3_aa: CSPMSGWNSPLHF
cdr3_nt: TGCAGTCCTATGTCAGGGTGGAATTCACCCCTCCACTTT

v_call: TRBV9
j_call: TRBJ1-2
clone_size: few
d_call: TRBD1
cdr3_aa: CASSVTGDHGYTF
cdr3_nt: TGTGCCAGCAGCGTCACAGGGGATCATGGCTACACCTTC

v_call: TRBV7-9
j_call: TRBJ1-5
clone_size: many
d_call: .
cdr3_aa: CASSTTGAGNQPQHF
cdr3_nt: TGTGCCAGCAGTACCACAGGAGCGGGCAATCAGCCCCAGCATTTT

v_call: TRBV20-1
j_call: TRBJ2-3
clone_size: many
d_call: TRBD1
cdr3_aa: CSARGGTGGLDTQYF
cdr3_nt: TGCAGTGCTAGAGGAGGGACAGGGGGCCTAGATACGCAGTATTTT

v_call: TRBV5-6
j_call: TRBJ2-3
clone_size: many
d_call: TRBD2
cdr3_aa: CASSLAGGPPDTQYF
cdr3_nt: TGTGCCAGCAGCTTGGCGGGGGGGCCCCCAGATACGCAGTATTTT

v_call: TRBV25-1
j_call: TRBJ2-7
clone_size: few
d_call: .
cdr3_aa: CASSELGARSYEQYF
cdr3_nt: TGTGCCAGCAGTGAACTAGGAGCGAGATCCTACGAGCAGTACTTC

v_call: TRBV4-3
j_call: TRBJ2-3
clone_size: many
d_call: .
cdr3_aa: CASSQDWADTQYF
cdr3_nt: TGCGCCAGCAGCCAAGATTGGGCAGATACGCAGTATTTT

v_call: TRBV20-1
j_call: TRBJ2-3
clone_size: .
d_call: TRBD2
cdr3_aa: CSARTLAGTYTDTQYF
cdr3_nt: TGCAGTGCCCGCACCCTAGCGGGGACCTACACAGATACGCAGTATTTT

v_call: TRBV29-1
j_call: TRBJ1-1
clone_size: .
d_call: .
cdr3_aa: CSAKDGRTEAFF
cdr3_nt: TGCAGCGCCAAAGACGGGAGGACTGAAGCTTTCTTT

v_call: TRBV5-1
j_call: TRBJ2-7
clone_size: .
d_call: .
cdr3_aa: CASSLAASGTNEQYF
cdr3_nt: TGCGCCAGCAGCTTGGCGGCCTCCGGGACAAACGAGCAGTACTTC

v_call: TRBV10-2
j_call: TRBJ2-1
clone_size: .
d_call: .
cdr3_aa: CASSETVGYNEQFF
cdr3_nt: TGCGCCAGCAGTGAGACAGTAGGGTACAATGAGCAGTTCTTC

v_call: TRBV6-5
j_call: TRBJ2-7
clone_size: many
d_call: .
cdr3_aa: CASSPTLHEQYF
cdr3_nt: TGTGCCAGCAGTCCTACCTTACACGAGCAGTACTTC

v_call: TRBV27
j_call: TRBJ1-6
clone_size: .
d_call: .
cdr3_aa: CASSPYNSPLHF
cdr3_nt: TGTGCCAGCAGTCCCTATAATTCACCCCTCCACTTT

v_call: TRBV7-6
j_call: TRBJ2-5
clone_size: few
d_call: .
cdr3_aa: CASSLDRSERIGTQYF
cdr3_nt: TGTGCCAGCAGCTTAGATCGGTCAGAACGGATCGGGACCCAGTACTTC

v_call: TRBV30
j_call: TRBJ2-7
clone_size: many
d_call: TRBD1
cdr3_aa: CAWSNPGQGTYEQYF
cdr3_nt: TGTGCCTGGTCCAATCCGGGACAGGGCACCTACGAGCAGTACTTC

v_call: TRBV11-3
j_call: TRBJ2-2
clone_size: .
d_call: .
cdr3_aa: CASSNRDFTGELFF
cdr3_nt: TGTGCCAGCTCGAACAGGGATTTCACCGGGGAGCTGTTTTTT

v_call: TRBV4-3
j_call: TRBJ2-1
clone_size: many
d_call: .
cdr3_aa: CASSRSGDNEQFF
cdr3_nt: TGCGCCAGCAGCCGGTCAGGGGACAATGAGCAGTTCTTC

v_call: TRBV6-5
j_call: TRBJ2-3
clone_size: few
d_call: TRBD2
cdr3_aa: CASSYSIGGLAGGPLTDTQYF
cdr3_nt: TGTGCCAGCAGTTACTCGATAGGGGGACTAGCGGGAGGGCCCCTCACAGATACGCAGTATTTT

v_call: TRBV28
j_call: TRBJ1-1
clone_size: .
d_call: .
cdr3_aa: CACKSRGINTEAFF
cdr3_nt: TGTGCCTGCAAATCTAGGGGGATTAACACTGAAGCTTTCTTT

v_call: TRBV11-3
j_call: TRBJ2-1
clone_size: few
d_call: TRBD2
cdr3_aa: CASSLDSGRLFF
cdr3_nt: TGTGCCAGCAGCTTAGATTCCGGGAGGTTGTTCTTC

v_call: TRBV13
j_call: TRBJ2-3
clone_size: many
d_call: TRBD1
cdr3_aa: CASSLAGTGGYTDTQYF
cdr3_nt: TGTGCCAGCAGCTTAGCTGGGACAGGGGGGTACACAGATACGCAGTATTTT

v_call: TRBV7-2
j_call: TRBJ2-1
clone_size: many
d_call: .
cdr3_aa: CASSRGVQSSYNEQFF
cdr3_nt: TGTGCCAGCAGCCGAGGAGTCCAGAGCTCCTACAATGAGCAGTTCTTC

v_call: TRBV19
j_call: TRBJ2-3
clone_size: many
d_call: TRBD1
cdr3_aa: CASSVGQAYTDTQYF
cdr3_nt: TGTGCCAGTAGTGTGGGACAGGCGTACACAGATACGCAGTATTTT

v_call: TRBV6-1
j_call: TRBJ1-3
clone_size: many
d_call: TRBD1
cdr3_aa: CASSEGTAPGNTIYF
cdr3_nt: TGTGCCAGCAGTGAGGGGACAGCGCCTGGAAACACCATATATTTT

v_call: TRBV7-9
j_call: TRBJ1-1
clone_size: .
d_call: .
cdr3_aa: CASSFIDGPNTEAFF
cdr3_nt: TGTGCCAGCAGCTTTATCGACGGGCCGAACACTGAAGCTTTCTTT

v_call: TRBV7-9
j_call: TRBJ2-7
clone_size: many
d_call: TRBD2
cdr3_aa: CASSLAVRTSSPSGEQYF
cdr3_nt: TGTGCCAGCAGCTTAGCGGTTCGGACTAGCTCTCCCTCAGGCGAGCAGTACTTC

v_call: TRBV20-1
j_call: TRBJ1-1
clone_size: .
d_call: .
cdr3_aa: CSASSNRWNTEAFF
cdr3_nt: TGCAGTGCTAGTAGTAACAGGTGGAACACTGAAGCTTTCTTT

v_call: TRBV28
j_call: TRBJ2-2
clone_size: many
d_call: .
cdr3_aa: CASSSEGYSTNTGELFF
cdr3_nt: TGTGCCAGCAGTTCAGAGGGGTATAGTACGAACACCGGGGAGCTGTTTTTT

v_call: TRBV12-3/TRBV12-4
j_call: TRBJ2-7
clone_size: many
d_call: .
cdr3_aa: CASSLQGDYEQYF
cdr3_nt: TGCGCCAGCAGCTTACAGGGAGACTACGAGCAGTACTTC

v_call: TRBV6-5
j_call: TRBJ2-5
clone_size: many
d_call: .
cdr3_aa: CASSSKPLLQETQYF
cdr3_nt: TGTGCCAGCAGTTCCAAACCTCTCTTACAAGAGACCCAGTACTTC

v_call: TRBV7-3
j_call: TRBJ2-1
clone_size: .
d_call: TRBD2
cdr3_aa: CTSSLTLSGAYNEQFF
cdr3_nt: TGTACCAGCAGCTTAACCCTTAGCGGGGCCTACAATGAGCAGTTCTTC

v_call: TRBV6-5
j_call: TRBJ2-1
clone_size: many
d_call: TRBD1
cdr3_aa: CASSYSETGVEQFF
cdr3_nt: TGTGCCAGCAGTTACTCGGAAACAGGGGTTGAGCAGTTCTTC

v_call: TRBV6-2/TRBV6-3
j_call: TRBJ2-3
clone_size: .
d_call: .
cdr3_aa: CASSYLWGVGTDTQYF
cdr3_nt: TGTGCCAGCAGTTACTTGTGGGGAGTTGGAACAGATACGCAGTATTTT

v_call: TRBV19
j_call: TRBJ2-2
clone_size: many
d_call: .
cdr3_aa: CASSIVYRATRNGGELFF
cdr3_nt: TGTGCCAGTAGTATAGTGTACAGAGCCACTAGGAACGGCGGGGAGCTGTTTTTT

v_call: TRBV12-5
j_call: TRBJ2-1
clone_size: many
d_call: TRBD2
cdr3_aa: CASGGRGAESNEQFF
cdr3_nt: TGTGCTAGTGGAGGGCGGGGGGCCGAGAGCAATGAGCAGTTCTTC